This T cell receptor beta chain was captured in a study of T-cell memory formation after mild COVID-19. Trimming removed 0 bases from V and 6 bases from J; junction bases left unmatched: 11. The CDR3 sequence is 16 residues long. CDR1 and CDR2 from the germline V gene are SGDLS and YYNGEE. TCRdb re-derived calls from the 5' RACE reads in MiXCR, one entry per CDR3 protein. The sample carries just under 350,000 distinct CDR3 sequences, approximately 12% recorded once. The clonotype was recovered from a man aged 18 to 29 who had mild COVID-19 (a few samples of this study predate the infection). Cell type and time point are not known. Sequenced input: PBMCs or a T cell subset sorted from them (not recorded which). V is TRBV9 and J is TRBJ2-7; TRBD2 aligns across 8 bases. In DNA form, the CDR3 reads TGTGCCAGCAGCGTAGAATCAGGGGAGCGGGGGCTCGAGCAGTACTTC. Translation gives CASSVESGERGLEQYF.